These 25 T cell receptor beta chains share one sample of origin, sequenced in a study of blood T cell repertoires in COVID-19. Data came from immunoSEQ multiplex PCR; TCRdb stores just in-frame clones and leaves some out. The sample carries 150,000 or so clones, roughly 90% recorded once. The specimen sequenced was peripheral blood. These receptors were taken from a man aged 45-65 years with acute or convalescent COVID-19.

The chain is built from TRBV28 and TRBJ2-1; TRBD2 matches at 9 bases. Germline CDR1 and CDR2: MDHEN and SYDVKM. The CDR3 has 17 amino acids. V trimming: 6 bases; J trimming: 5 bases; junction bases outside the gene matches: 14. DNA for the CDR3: TGTGCCAGCAGGGCTTGGGCGGGAGGGGGTCCGGACAATGAGCAGTTCTTC. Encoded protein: CASRAWAGGGPDNEQFF.

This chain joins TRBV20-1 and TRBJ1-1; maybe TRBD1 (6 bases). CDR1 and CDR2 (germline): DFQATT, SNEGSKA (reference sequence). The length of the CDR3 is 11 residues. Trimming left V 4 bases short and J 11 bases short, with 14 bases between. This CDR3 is CSATGASRAFF. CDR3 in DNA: TGCAGTGCTACAGGGGCCTCGAGGGCTTTCTTT.

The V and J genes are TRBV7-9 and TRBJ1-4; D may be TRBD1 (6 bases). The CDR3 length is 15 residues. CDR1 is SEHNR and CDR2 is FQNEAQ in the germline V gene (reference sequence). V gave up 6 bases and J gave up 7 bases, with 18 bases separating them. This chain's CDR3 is CASSPPGQSGEKLFF. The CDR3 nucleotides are TGTGCCAGCAGTCCTCCTGGACAGTCGGGTGAAAAACTGTTTTTT.

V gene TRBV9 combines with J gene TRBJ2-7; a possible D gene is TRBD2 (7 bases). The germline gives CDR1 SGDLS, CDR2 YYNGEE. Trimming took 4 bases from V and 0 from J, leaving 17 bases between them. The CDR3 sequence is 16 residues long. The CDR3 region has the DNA TGTGCCAGCAGCCTGGGGGGGCGCAGGAACTCCTACGAGCAGTACGTC. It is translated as CASSLGGRRNSYEQYV.

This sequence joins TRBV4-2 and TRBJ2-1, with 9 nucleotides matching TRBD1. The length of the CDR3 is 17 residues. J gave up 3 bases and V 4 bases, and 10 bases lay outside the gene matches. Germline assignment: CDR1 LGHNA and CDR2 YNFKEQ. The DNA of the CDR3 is TGTGCCAGCAGCCCCGACCCCGGACAGGGGTACTACAATGAGCAGTTCTTC. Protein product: CASSPDPGQGYYNEQFF.

The CDR3 DNA is TGTGCCAGCAGTGTGCAGAAAAATAGCAATCAGCCCCAGCATTTT. Amino acid sequence: CASSVQKNSNQPQHF. V gene TRBV2 combines with J gene TRBJ1-5; no clear D. There are 15 residues in the CDR3. Between the trimmed V and J ends, which lost 4 bases and 0 bases, there was a span of 10 bases. Germline loops: CDR1 SNHLY, CDR2 FYNNEI.

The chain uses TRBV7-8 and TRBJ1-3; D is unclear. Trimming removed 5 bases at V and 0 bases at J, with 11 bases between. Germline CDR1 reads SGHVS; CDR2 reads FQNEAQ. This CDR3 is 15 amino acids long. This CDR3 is CASSPHGDSGNTIYF. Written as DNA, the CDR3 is TGTGCCAGCAGCCCCCACGGTGACTCTGGAAACACCATATATTTT. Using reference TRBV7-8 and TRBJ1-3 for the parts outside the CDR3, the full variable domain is GAGVSQSPRYKVAKRGQDVALRCDPISGHVSLFWYQQALGQGPEFLTYFQNEAQLDKSGLPSDRFFAERPEGSVSTLKIQRTQQEDSAVYLCASSPHGDSGNTIYFGEGSWLTVV.

CDR3 amino acids: CATSGGPNSGNTIYF. CDR3 coding DNA: TGTGCCACCAGTGGAGGGCCCAACTCTGGAAACACCATATATTTT. The J gene is TRBJ1-3, the V gene TRBV24-1; D is uncertain. The V end was cut by 5 bases, the J end by 0 bases, with 10 bases between. The CDR3 totals 15 residues. Germline-derived CDR1 and CDR2 are KGHDR and SFDVKD.

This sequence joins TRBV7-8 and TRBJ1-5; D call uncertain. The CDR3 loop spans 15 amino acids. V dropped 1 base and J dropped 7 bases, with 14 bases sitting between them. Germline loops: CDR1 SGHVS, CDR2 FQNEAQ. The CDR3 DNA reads TGTGCCAGCAGCTTAGAACTTGGGTTGCGGCAGCCCCAGCATTTT. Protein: CASSLELGLRQPQHF.

Here the CDR3 DNA reads TGTGCCAGCAGCCCGCATTCTAGCGCCTCCTACAATGAGCAGTTCTTC. It yields the protein CASSPHSSASYNEQFF. The V and J genes are TRBV7-2 and TRBJ2-1, with TRBD2 as a possible D gene (6 bases). Deletions cut 5 bases from V and 0 bases from J, with 14 bases between. The CDR3 covers 16 residues. Per the germline V gene, CDR1 is SGHTA and CDR2 is FQGNSA.

The CDR3 here is CASSRGGLYEQYF. The CDR3 nucleotides read TGTGCCAGTAGCCGGGGGGGCCTCTACGAGCAGTACTTC. The chain couples TRBV19 to TRBJ2-7, with 8 bases matching TRBD2. CDR3 length: 13 residues. J gave up 3 bases and V 6 bases, and 4 bases lay outside the gene matches. Germline CDR1 reads LNHDA; CDR2 reads SQIVND (reference sequence).

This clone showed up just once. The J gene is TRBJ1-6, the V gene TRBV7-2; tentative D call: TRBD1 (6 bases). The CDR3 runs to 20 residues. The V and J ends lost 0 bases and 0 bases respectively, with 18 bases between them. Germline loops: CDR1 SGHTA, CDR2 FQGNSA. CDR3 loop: CASSLAPNDRSSSYNSPLHF. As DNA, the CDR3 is TGTGCCAGCAGCTTAGCGCCCAACGACAGGTCGAGCTCCTATAATTCACCCCTCCACTTT.

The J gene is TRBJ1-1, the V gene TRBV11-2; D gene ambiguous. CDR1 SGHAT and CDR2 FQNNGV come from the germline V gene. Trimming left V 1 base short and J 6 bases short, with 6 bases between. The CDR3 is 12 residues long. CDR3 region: CASSLVSAEAFF. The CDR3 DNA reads TGTGCCAGCAGCTTAGTGTCCGCTGAAGCTTTCTTT.

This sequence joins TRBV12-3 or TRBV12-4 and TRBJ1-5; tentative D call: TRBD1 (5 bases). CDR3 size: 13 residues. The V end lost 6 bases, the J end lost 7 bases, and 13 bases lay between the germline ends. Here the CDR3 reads CASSRGEEQPQHF. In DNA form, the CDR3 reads TGTGCCAGCAGCAGAGGGGAGGAGCAGCCCCAGCATTTT.

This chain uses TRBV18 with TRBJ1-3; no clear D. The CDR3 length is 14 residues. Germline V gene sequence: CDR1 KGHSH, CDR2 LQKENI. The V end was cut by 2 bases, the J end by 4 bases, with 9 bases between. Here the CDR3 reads CASSPSGQGNTIYF. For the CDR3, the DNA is TGTGCCAGCTCACCATCAGGCCAAGGAAACACCATATATTTT.

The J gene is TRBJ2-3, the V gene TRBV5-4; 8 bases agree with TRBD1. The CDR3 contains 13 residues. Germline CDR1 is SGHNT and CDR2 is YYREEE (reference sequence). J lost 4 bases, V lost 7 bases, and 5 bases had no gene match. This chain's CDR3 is CASWDRFADTQYF. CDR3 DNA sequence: TGTGCCAGCTGGGACAGGTTTGCAGATACGCAGTATTTT.

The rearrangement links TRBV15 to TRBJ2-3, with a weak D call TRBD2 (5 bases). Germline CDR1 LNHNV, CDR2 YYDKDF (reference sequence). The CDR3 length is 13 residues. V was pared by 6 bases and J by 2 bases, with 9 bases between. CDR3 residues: CATRDLLTDTQYF. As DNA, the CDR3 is TGTGCCACCAGGGACTTACTCACAGATACGCAGTATTTT.

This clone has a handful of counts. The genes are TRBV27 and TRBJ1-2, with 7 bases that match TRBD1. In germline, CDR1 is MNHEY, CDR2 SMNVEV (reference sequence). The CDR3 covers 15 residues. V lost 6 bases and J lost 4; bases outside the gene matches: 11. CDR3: CASRDDRARGYGYTF. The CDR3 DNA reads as TGTGCCAGCAGGGATGACAGGGCACGGGGCTATGGCTACACCTTC.

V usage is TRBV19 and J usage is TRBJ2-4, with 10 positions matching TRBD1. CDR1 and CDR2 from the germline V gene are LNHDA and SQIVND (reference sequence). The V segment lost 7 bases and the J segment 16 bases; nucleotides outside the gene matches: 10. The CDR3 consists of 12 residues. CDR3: CASKRTGGRQYF. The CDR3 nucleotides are TGTGCCAGTAAAAGGACAGGGGGGCGTCAATACTTC.

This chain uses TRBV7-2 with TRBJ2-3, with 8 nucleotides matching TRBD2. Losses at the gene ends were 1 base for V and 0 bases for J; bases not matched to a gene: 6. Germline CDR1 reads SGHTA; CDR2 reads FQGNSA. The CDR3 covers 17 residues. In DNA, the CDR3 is TGTGCCAGCAGCTTAGATATTAGCGGGGTTAGCACAGATACGCAGTATTTT. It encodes CASSLDISGVSTDTQYF.

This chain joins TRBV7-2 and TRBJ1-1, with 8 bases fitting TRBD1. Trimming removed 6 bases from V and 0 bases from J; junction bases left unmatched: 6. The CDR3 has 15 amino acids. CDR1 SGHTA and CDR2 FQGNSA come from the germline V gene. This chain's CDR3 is CASRTIQGVNTEAFF. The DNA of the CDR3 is TGTGCCAGCAGGACAATACAGGGGGTGAACACTGAAGCTTTCTTT.

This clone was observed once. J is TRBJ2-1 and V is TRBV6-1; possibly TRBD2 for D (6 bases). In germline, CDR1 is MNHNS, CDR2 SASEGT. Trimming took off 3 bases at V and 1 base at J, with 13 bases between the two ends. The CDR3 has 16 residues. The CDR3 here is CASSDPWRGSYNEQFF. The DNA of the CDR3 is TGTGCCAGCAGTGATCCATGGCGGGGATCCTACAATGAGCAGTTCTTC.

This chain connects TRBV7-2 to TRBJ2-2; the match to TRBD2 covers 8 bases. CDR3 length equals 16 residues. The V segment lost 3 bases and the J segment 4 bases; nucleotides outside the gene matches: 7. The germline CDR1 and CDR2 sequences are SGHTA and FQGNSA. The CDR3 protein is CASSFFRTSSTGELFF. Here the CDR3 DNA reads TGTGCCAGCAGCTTCTTTCGGACTAGCAGCACCGGGGAGCTGTTTTTT.

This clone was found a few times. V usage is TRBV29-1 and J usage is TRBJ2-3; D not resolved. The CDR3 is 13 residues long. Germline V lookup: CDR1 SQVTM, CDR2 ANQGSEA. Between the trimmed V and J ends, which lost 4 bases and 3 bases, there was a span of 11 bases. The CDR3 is CSVVTVGTDTQYF. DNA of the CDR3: TGCAGCGTTGTGACTGTCGGGACAGATACGCAGTATTTT.

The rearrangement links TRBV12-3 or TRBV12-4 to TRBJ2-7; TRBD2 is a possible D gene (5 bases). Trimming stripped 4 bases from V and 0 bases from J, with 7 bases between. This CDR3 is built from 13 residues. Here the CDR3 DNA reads TGTGCCAGCAGTTCCGGGGTCTCCTACGAGCAGTACTTC. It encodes CASSSGVSYEQYF.